These 7 T cell receptor beta chains were all obtained from the same sample, sequenced in a study of cytomegalovirus exposure and HLA in healthy donors. With 60 Vbeta and 13 Jbeta primers, the PCR was carried out. Repertoires were generated with immunoSEQ multiplex PCR, while TCRdb's copy carries only in-frame clones and drops some. The table has about 190,000 clones, 65% to 85% seen once. Sequences were obtained from PBMCs. These receptors were taken from a woman aged 25 to 45 in good health and CMV-seropositive.

This chain uses TRBV5-1 with TRBJ2-1; 7 bases agree with TRBD1. The length of the CDR3 is 15 residues. Germline V gene lookup returns CDR1 SGHRS and CDR2 YFSETQ. The trim removed 2 bases at V and 6 bases at J, leaving 8 bases unmatched. The CDR3 DNA sequence: TGCGCCAGCAGCTTAGAACAGGGGTTTCTCAATGAGCAGTTCTTC. Protein product: CASSLEQGFLNEQFF.

The chain carries TRBV5-1 and TRBJ1-4; maybe TRBD1 (6 bases). The CDR3 contains 14 residues. Trimming removed 5 bases from V and 7 bases from J, with 15 bases in between. The germline CDR1 and CDR2 sequences are SGHRS and YFSETQ. CDR3 loop: CASRPGVAGEKLFF. The CDR3 bases are TGCGCCAGCAGGCCAGGGGTGGCGGGTGAAAAACTGTTTTTT.

This clone was counted once. In DNA, the CDR3 is TGTGCCAGCAGCCTAATCGGGACAGGATCCACTGAAGCTTTCTTT. Amino acid sequence: CASSLIGTGSTEAFF. The rearrangement links TRBV6-5 to TRBJ1-1, with 8 bases fitting TRBD1. This CDR3 region has 15 residues. In germline, CDR1 is MNHEY, CDR2 SVGAGI. With V trimmed by 6 bases and J by 4 bases, 10 bases remained unmatched.

This rearrangement joins TRBV5-1 to TRBJ2-1; 10 bases align to TRBD2. Germline V gives CDR1 SGHRS, CDR2 YFSETQ. Trimming took 1 base from V and 8 from J; bases not matched to a gene: 15. There are 18 residues in the CDR3. The CDR3 nucleotides read TGCGCCAGCAGCTTGCCAGCGGGAGGGCGAGCGTCGGTAGATGAGCAGTTCTTC. Protein product: CASSLPAGGRASVDEQFF.

V usage is TRBV7-9 and J usage is TRBJ2-7; D gene ambiguous. The CDR3 is 11 amino acids. CDR1 is SEHNR, CDR2 FQNEAQ, per germline (reference sequence). V dropped 4 bases and J dropped 6 bases, with 7 bases sitting between them. This chain's CDR3 is CASSSMSEQYF. CDR3 coding DNA: TGTGCCAGCAGCTCCATGTCCGAGCAGTACTTC.

For the CDR3, the DNA is TGTGCCAGCAGTAATCCGGGACAGGGCGGCACCGGGGAGCTGTTTTTT. Translated: CASSNPGQGGTGELFF. The V gene is TRBV2, the J gene TRBJ2-2; 9 bases match TRBD1. This CDR3 region has 16 residues. J gave up 4 bases and V 5 bases, and 8 bases lay outside the gene matches. In germline, CDR1 is SNHLY, CDR2 FYNNEI.

V is TRBV5-1 and J is TRBJ2-5; D is undetermined. The CDR3 is 14 residues long. V lost 4 bases, J lost 1 base, and 11 bases lay in between. From germline, CDR1 is SGHRS and CDR2 YFSETQ. The CDR3 sequence: CASSPVPSQETQYF. CDR3 nucleotide sequence: TGCGCCAGCAGCCCCGTTCCCAGCCAAGAGACCCAGTACTTC.